The clone carrying this T cell receptor beta chain was recorded at least ten times. The data stem from a study of regulatory T cells in long-lasting Graves disease. CDR1 and CDR2 from the germline V gene are SGHNT and YENEEA. V lost 2 bases and J lost 7, with 6 bases in between. CDR3 length equals 12 residues. CDR3 regions were amplified by Arm-PCR using iRepertoire HTBI primers to build TCR beta libraries. MiXCR, applied by TCRdb to the multiplex PCR reads, yields one record per CDR3 protein. The table includes more than 300,000 distinct CDR3 sequences, 15% to 19% detected once. The sample's time point: newly diagnosed GD, antithyroid drugs for less than 3 months. Isolated PBMC RNA provided the starting material for the TCR library. Guidelines of the American Thyroid Association were used to diagnose Graves' disease.

This receptor was identified in a female donor with Graves disease. The sequencing used peripheral blood mononuclear cells (PBMCs), collected at new diagnosis, from a patient treated with antithyroid drugs. The J gene is TRBJ2-1, the V gene TRBV11-3; no firm D call. The CDR3 DNA sequence: TGTGCCAGCAGCTTATACGGGAATGAGCAGTTCTTC. Translated, it gives CASSLYGNEQFF. Full variable domain (rest looked up from reference TRBV11-3 and TRBJ2-1): EAGVVQSPRYKIIEKKQPVAFWCNPISGHNTLYWYLQNLGQGPELLIRYENEEAVDDSQLPKDRFSAERLKGVDSTLKIQPAELGDSAVYLCASSLYGNEQFFGPGTRLTVL.